These 2 T cell receptor beta chains came from one sample sequenced in a study of Japanese encephalitis immunity and Zika vaccine responses. Peptide pools at around 1.1 ug/mL each stimulated CFSE-labeled PBMCs over a roughly 6-day culture. Live CD56-CD19-CD16-CD3+CD4+ cells with low CFSE were sorted unfixed as proliferating CD4 T cells. One entry per CDR3 protein results from TCRdb running MiXCR on the 5' RACE reads. This sample has about 410 distinct CDR3 sequences, with under 7% found just once. The specimen comprised antigen-activated CD4+ T cells from blood, cultured, sampled during a Zika inactivated vaccine study. The source of these receptors is an adult woman who received an inactivated Zika virus vaccine.

This clonotype is large by share. This chain joins TRBV2 and TRBJ2-3, with TRBD2 matching over 15 bases. CDR3 size: 16 residues. Germline lookup yields CDR1 SNHLY and CDR2 FYNNEI. With V trimmed by 6 bases and J by 10 bases, 11 bases remained unmatched. CDR3 bases: TGTGCCAGCAGCCCCGGACTAGCGGGGGGGCAGGAAGCGCAGTATTTT. It codes for CASSPGLAGGQEAQYF.

This clonotype rates as medium-sized (0.01 to 0.1%). V and J are TRBV11-2 and TRBJ2-5, with a weak D call TRBD2 (6 bases). The CDR3 has 13 amino acids. Germline V gene lookup returns CDR1 SGHAT and CDR2 FQNNGV. With 7 bases removed from V and 4 bases from J, the gap between germline ends came to 13 bases. The CDR3 bases are TGTGCCAGCACCGTCATGGGGGGAGAGACCCAGTACTTC. Translation gives CASTVMGGETQYF.